These 18 T cell receptor beta chains were sequenced from one sample in a study of T cells in Graves' hyperthyroidism and ophthalmopathy. Using RNA transcripts as the source, TCR beta CDR3 regions were amplified. A first-round RT-PCR of the TCR CDR3 used the HTBI primer set. Each CDR3 protein is one row after TCRdb ran MiXCR on the multiplex PCR reads. The sample shows about 270,000 distinct CDR3 sequences, roughly 22% of them seen only once. The sequenced sample was blood. The receptors were gathered from a man aged 25-40 years with Graves' ophthalmopathy.

As regards this clonotype: Possible read error: a much larger clone is one base away. Because the CDR3 is missing its conserved closing phenylalanine or tryptophan, this is likely a read error. The rearrangement joins TRBV6-2 or TRBV6-3 to TRBJ1-5; D is possibly TRBD1 (5 bases). Trimming removed 2 bases from V and 0 bases from J, with 11 bases in between. The CDR3 loop spans 16 amino acids. The germline V gene encodes CDR1 MNHEY and CDR2 SVGEGT. The CDR3 protein is CASSYGGSDSNQPQHL. CDR3 coding DNA: TGTGCCAGCAGTTACGGGGGAAGCGATAGCAATCAGCCCCAGCATCTT.

The V call is TRBV25-1, the J call TRBJ1-1; 7 bases match TRBD1. Germline-derived CDR1 and CDR2 are MGHDK and SYGVNS. This CDR3 is built from 15 residues. Trimming at V came to 10 bases and at J to 4 bases, leaving 15 bases not matched to a gene. The CDR3 loop is CATTAGTRGSTEAFF. In DNA form, the CDR3 reads TGTGCCACCACTGCGGGGACCAGGGGGAGCACTGAAGCTTTCTTT.

This chain links TRBV5-1 with TRBJ2-2; D gene unclear. V was cut by 0 bases and J by 5 bases, with 14 bases left in between. In germline, CDR1 is SGHRS, CDR2 YFSETQ. CDR3 length: 16 amino acids. CDR3 amino acids: CASSLGPTSRTGELFF. CDR3 bases: TGCGCCAGCAGCTTGGGGCCAACGTCAAGAACCGGGGAGCTGTTTTTT.

This clonotype was found a few times. This chain connects TRBV27 to TRBJ2-7, with D possibly being TRBD1 (6 bases). Trimming removed 3 bases from V and 5 bases from J, with 14 bases in between. CDR1 is MNHEY and CDR2 is SMNVEV in the germline V gene (reference sequence). The CDR3 covers 14 residues. The CDR3 DNA sequence: TGTGCCAGCAGTTTTTCACAGGGTGGCCACGAGCAGTACTTC. Its protein is CASSFSQGGHEQYF.

This chain uses TRBV6-1 with TRBJ1-6, with D uncertain. Trimming shortened V by 7 bases and J by 7 bases, and 17 bases separated the two germline ends. Per germline, CDR1 MNHNS and CDR2 SASEGT. This CDR3 spans 15 amino acids. This chain's CDR3 is CASTKIGRFNSPLHF. CDR3 DNA sequence: TGTGCCAGCACGAAGATCGGACGGTTCAATTCACCCCTCCACTTT.

This sequence joins TRBV6-5 and TRBJ2-5; D possibly matches TRBD1 or TRBD2 (6 bases each). Germline V lookup: CDR1 MNHEY, CDR2 SVGAGI. V shed 2 bases and J shed 5 bases, with 24 bases lying between them. This CDR3 spans 18 amino acids. The DNA of the CDR3 is TGTGCCAGCAGTTACCCTCAAGGGGGGCTCCACCTCCGGGAGACCCAGTACTTC. Translating it yields CASSYPQGGLHLRETQYF.

At least ten counts were recorded for this clonotype. The chain combines TRBV7-9 with TRBJ2-1; 7 bases fit TRBD1. This CDR3 has 16 amino acids. The ends lost 5 bases at V and 1 base at J; junction bases unmatched: 8. The V gene's germline CDR1 is SEHNR and CDR2 FQNEAQ (reference sequence). CDR3 residues: CASSRIQGWSYNEQFF. The CDR3, as DNA: TGTGCCAGCAGCCGTATACAGGGGTGGTCCTACAATGAGCAGTTCTTC.

This clonotype was picked up one time. Possible read error: a much larger clone is one base away. V usage is TRBV12-3 or TRBV12-4 and J usage is TRBJ2-7, with a possible D match to TRBD1 (6 bases). V lost 3 bases, J lost 2 bases, and 11 bases lay in between. The CDR3 length is 14 residues. CDR3 sequence (DNA): TGTGCCAGCAGTTTTTCGAACAGGGCCTACGAGCAGTACTTC. The encoded protein is CASSFSNRAYEQYF.

The sample holds a few counts of this clonotype. A much larger clone differs by one base, so this may be a read error. The chain links TRBV11-2 to TRBJ2-3, with D uncertain. The germline V gene has CDR1 SGHAT and CDR2 FQNNGV. V lost 4 bases and J 10 bases, leaving 9 bases between the germline ends. This CDR3 has 11 amino acids. The DNA of the CDR3 is TGTGCCAGCAGCTCTTCGGATGCGCAGTATTTT. Its translation is CASSSSDAQYF.

This clonotype was detected a few times. CDR3: CASSQDENRDGTSGKGGETQYF. CDR3 DNA sequence: TGTGCCAGCAGCCAAGATGAAAACCGGGACGGGACTAGCGGGAAGGGAGGAGAGACCCAGTACTTC. The V gene is TRBV14, the J gene TRBJ2-5, with 13 nucleotides matching TRBD2. The germline gives CDR1 SGHDN, CDR2 FVKESK. This CDR3 has 22 amino acids. J gave up 4 bases and V 0 bases, and 20 bases lay outside the gene matches. Filled out from reference TRBV14 and TRBJ2-5, the complete variable domain reads EAGVTQFPSHSVIEKGQTVTLRCDPISGHDNLYWYRRVMGKEIKFLLHFVKESKQDESGMPNNRFLAERTGGTYSTLKVQPAELEDSGVYFCASSQDENRDGTSGKGGETQYFGPGTRLLVL.

The rearrangement links TRBV2 to TRBJ2-7; D is unresolved. This CDR3 has 16 residues. Germline V gene data show CDR1 as SNHLY and CDR2 as FYNNEI. V shed 3 bases and J shed 3 bases, with 18 bases lying between them. CDR3 bases: TGTGCCAGCAGTGATGGGGTGACTTCCTTAGACTACGAGCAGTACTTC. Its protein is CASSDGVTSLDYEQYF. Drawing the rest from reference TRBV2 and TRBJ2-7, the complete variable domain is EPEVTQTPSHQVTQMGQEVILRCVPISNHLYFYWYRQILGQKVEFLVSFYNNEISEKSEIFDDQFSVERPDGSNFTLKIRSTKLEDSAMYFCASSDGVTSLDYEQYFGPGTRLTVT.

This clonotype was seen repeatedly, ten times or more. The chain combines TRBV30 with TRBJ1-1, with a tentative D call TRBD1 (5 bases). The CDR3 spans 15 residues. V lost 0 bases, J lost 10 bases, and 21 bases lay in between. Germline V gene sequence: CDR1 GTSNPN, CDR2 SVGIG (reference sequence). Here the CDR3 reads CAWSVRQGLDAGAFF. The CDR3 nucleotides are TGTGCCTGGAGTGTAAGGCAGGGCCTCGATGCGGGAGCTTTCTTT.

J is TRBJ1-4 and V is TRBV19; TRBD1 matches at 8 bases. Losses at the gene ends were 3 bases for V and 8 bases for J; bases not matched to a gene: 8. The CDR3 sequence is 15 residues long. In germline, CDR1 is LNHDA, CDR2 SQIVND (reference sequence). In DNA form, the CDR3 reads TGTGCCAGTAGTATGGCCGGGACAGGCGGCGAAAAACTGTTTTTT. This gives the protein CASSMAGTGGEKLFF.

This clonotype was detected many times. This sequence joins TRBV27 and TRBJ2-5; possibly TRBD1 or TRBD2 for D (6 bases each). V was trimmed by 7 bases and J by 5 bases, leaving 17 bases between them. This CDR3 contains 14 residues. The germline V gene has CDR1 MNHEY and CDR2 SMNVEV (reference sequence). In DNA, the CDR3 is TGTGCCAGCACCCATCGGGGGCATTCGGAGACCCAGTACTTC. This gives the protein CASTHRGHSETQYF.

The J gene is TRBJ2-7, the V gene TRBV19; D gene uncertain. The V end lost 6 bases, the J end lost 6 bases, and 12 bases lay between the germline ends. CDR1 and CDR2 from the germline V gene are LNHDA and SQIVND (reference sequence). The CDR3 is 12 residues long. CDR3 coding DNA: TGTGCCAGTAGAGGACCCGCCGGCGAGCAGTACTTC. Protein product: CASRGPAGEQYF. Full variable domain (missing parts from reference TRBV19 and TRBJ2-7): DGGITQSPKYLFRKEGQNVTLSCEQNLNHDAMYWYRQDPGQGLRLIYYSQIVNDFQKGDIAEGYSVSREKKESFPLTVTSAQKNPTAFYLCASRGPAGEQYFGPGTRLTVT.

This clonotype was detected many times. The chain employs TRBV5-8 and TRBJ1-1; 10 bases align to TRBD1. The ends lost 4 bases at V and 4 bases at J; junction bases unmatched: 4. Germline-derived CDR1 and CDR2 are SGHTS and YDEGEE. The CDR3 contains 14 residues. The CDR3 DNA sequence: TGTGCCAGCAGCAGGGGACAGGGGAGCACTGAAGCTTTCTTT. Translation: CASSRGQGSTEAFF.

V and J are TRBV24-1 and TRBJ2-7; D possibly corresponds to TRBD1 (5 bases). Germline CDR1 reads KGHDR; CDR2 reads SFDVKD. CDR3 length equals 16 residues. The V gene lost 4 bases and the J gene lost 0 bases, with 15 bases spanning the gap. DNA for the CDR3: TGTGCCACCAGTGAAGGGGCCCGTTCTCACTCCTACGAGCAGTACTTC. It encodes CATSEGARSHSYEQYF.

This clonotype has just a few counts. This chain joins TRBV12-3 or TRBV12-4 and TRBJ2-3; D perhaps matches TRBD2 (6 bases). V was clipped by 2 bases and J by 4 bases, with 16 bases between them. The CDR3 extends over 16 amino acids. CDR3 nucleotide sequence: TGTGCCAGCAGTTTAACGGGACTCCTAACGTCAGATACGCAGTATTTT. Protein product: CASSLTGLLTSDTQYF.